This TCR beta chain was profiled in a study of blood T cell repertoires in COVID-19 (dated by TCRdb to between 2020 and 2021). Study-level background: The collaborator samples originated in the United States, Italy and Spain and spanned the acute and convalescent phases of COVID-19. The prospective study material was composed of cDNA or gDNA derived from T cells, B-cell-depleted T cells, or PBMCs. Deeply sampled blood TCRbeta repertoires from subjects exposed to, actively infected with, or recovered from COVID-19 were included in the dataset. The repertoires were made available in a free public database intended to serve as a resource for research on the immune response to SARS-CoV-2. Samples were obtained from the ongoing ImmuneRACE study (first 160 participants) and from approximately 1,200 subjects provided by 6 global collaborators. Sample metadata almost always included a de-identified subject ID, COVID-19 status, age in years and sex. Where HLA class I and class II types were available, the types were taken from metadata supplied by the sample provider, not from assay-based typing. Results and caveats for the whole study, not just this receptor: How much clinical and demographic metadata was included differed by source and by participant, and the metadata was provided uncurated.

The CDR3 goes from the cysteine to the phenylalanine over 14 residues. The retained sequence is limited to the CDR3, 42 bases, with the frame set at the first base. The germline V gene encodes CDR1 SGHTA and CDR2 FQGNSA. V gives up 1 base and J gives up 4 bases, and the segment between their germline ends measures 10 bases. Details on this clone: The antigen this receptor binds is unknown. There are no base qualities to consult, and no much larger clone falls within one base.

The immunoSEQ Assay, a bias-controlled multiplex PCR, was used to amplify TCRbeta CDR3 regions from genomic DNA. Processing in the source paper ran as follows. The number of nucleated cells in each sample was estimated from the amplification of reference gene primers within the assay. To quantify the absolute abundance of each unique TCRbeta CDR3 rearrangement, sequence reads were collapsed and filtered. Productive Simpson clonality was computed per sample as the square root of Simpson's diversity index over productive rearrangements. Held by TCRdb, this immuneACCESS table contains in-frame sequences only and omits some clones. Under half of the omission traces to an unresolved V gene where checked; the cause of the rest is unknown. V, J and clone size derive from that table, while D and trimming were established from the DNA sequence. The sample yields 70,000 to 90,000 clones; approximately 81% were counted once. About a sixth of the sample goes to the ten largest clones.

Each collaborating institution followed its own protocols to collect whole blood in K2EDTA tubes. Collaborator samples were shipped for TCRbeta analysis as frozen whole blood, isolated PBMCs, or DNA extracted from either sample type. Sample: peripheral blood. The V and J genes are TRBV7-2 and TRBJ1-1; TRBD1 is possibly the D segment (6 matching bases). The TCR was taken from a woman aged 55-75 years with acute or convalescent COVID-19. The DNA sequence reads TGTGCCAGCAGCTTAGGGGGGCATGTCACTGAAGCTTTCTTT. This is translated as CASSLGGHVTEAFF.